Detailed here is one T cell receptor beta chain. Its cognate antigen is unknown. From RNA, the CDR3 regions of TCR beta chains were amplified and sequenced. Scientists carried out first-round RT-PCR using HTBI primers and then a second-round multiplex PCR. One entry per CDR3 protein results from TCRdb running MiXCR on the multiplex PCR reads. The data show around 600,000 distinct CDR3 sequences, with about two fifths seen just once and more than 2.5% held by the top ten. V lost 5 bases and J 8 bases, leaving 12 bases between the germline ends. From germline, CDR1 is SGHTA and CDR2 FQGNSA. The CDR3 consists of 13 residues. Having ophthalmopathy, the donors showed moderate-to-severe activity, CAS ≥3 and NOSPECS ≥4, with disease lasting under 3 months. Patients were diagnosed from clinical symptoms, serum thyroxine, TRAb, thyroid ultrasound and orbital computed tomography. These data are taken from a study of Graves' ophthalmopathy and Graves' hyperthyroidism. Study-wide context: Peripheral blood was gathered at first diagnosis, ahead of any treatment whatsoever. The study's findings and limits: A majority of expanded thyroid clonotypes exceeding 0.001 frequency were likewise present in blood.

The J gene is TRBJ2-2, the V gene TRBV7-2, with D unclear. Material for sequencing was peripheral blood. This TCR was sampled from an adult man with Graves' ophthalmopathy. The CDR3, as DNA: TGTGCCAGCAGCGCCCGGGTCCGAGGGGAGCTGTTTTTT. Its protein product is CASSARVRGELFF.